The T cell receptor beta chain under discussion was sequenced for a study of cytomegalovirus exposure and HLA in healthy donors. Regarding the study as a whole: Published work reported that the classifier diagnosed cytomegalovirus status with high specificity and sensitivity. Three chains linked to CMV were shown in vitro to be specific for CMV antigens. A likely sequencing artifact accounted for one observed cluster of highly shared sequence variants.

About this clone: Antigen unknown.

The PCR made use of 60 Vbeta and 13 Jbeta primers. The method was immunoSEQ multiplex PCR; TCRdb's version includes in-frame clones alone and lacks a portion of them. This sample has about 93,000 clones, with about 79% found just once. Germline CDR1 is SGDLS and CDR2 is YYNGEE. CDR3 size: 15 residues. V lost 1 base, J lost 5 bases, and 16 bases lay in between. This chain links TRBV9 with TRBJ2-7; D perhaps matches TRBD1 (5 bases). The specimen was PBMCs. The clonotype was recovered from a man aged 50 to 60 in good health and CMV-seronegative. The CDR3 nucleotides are TGTGCCAGCAGCGTAAGTCCCAGGGTCGACGACGAGCAGTACTTC. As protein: CASSVSPRVDDEQYF.